These 8 T cell receptor beta chains were sequenced from one sample in a study of STAT5B mutations in CD4+ large granular lymphocyte leukemia. Method: immunoSEQ multiplex PCR; TCRdb's copy keeps in-frame clones and lacks some. The sample includes about 30,000 clones, 70% to 85% of them seen just once. What was sequenced was CD4+ T cells from blood buffy coats. The receptors shown here come from a human donor in good health.

The J gene is TRBJ2-7, the V gene TRBV9; 7 bases line up with TRBD1. Germline CDR1 SGDLS, CDR2 YYNGEE. The V segment lost 3 bases and the J segment 2 bases; nucleotides outside the gene matches: 11. The CDR3 extends over 16 amino acids. The chain's CDR3 is CASSASPTGTPYEQYF. The CDR3 region has the DNA TGTGCCAGCAGCGCATCACCGACAGGGACGCCCTACGAGCAGTACTTC.

This chain uses TRBV7-2 with TRBJ1-3; 9 positions match TRBD1. V trimming: 4 bases; J trimming: 4 bases; junction bases outside the gene matches: 8. There are 16 residues in the CDR3. Germline CDR1 reads SGHTA; CDR2 reads FQGNSA. CDR3 sequence (DNA): TGTGCCAGCAGCTCCACCCGGACAGGGGCCGGAAACACCATATATTTT. Translated, it gives CASSSTRTGAGNTIYF.

In this sample, this clone turned up once. The chain uses TRBV7-9 and TRBJ1-2; possibly TRBD1 for D (5 bases). The CDR3 length is 15 residues. Trimming took 5 bases from V and 8 from J, leaving 21 bases between them. The germline gives CDR1 SEHNR, CDR2 FQNEAQ (reference sequence). In nucleotides, the CDR3 is TGTGCCAGCAGCCCCGAGCTGACGGGCGGGGGAGGCTACACCTTC. This sequence encodes CASSPELTGGGGYTF.

The CDR3 DNA sequence: TGCGCCAGCAGGCCGACTAGCGGGGTTGAGCAGTTCTTC. The encoded protein is CASRPTSGVEQFF. The chain employs TRBV5-1 and TRBJ2-1; 11 bases map to TRBD2. The CDR3 extends over 13 amino acids. The V segment lost 5 bases and the J segment 9 bases; nucleotides outside the gene matches: 4. The germline V gene has CDR1 SGHRS and CDR2 YFSETQ.

The V call is TRBV2, the J call TRBJ2-3; D is unresolved. The germline V gene encodes CDR1 SNHLY and CDR2 FYNNEI. The CDR3 extends over 13 amino acids. The germline V and J ends were trimmed by 1 base and 3 bases, with 5 bases remaining between them. CDR3 nucleotide sequence: TGTGCCAGCAGTGAAGGGGGAACAGATACGCAGTATTTT. Translated: CASSEGGTDTQYF.

The rearrangement links TRBV5-1 to TRBJ2-5; 7 bases agree with TRBD1. J was trimmed by 5 bases and V by 0 bases; bases with no gene match: 13. CDR3 length equals 17 residues. Germline V CDR1 and CDR2: SGHRS, YFSETQ. In DNA, the CDR3 is TGCGCCAGCAGCTTGGGTGGCGCGGCAGGGGGTGCGGAGACCCAGTACTTC. Translation gives CASSLGGAAGGAETQYF.

This clone was detected a few times. The chain recombines TRBV7-2 with TRBJ1-6; D not certain. The V gene lost 1 base and the J gene lost 2 bases, with 3 bases spanning the gap. Germline values: CDR1 SGHTA, CDR2 FQGNSA. The CDR3 covers 14 residues. The CDR3 here is CASSLGAYNSPLHF. CDR3 nucleotide sequence: TGTGCCAGCAGCTTAGGCGCCTATAATTCACCCCTCCACTTT.

The rearrangement uses TRBV10-1 and TRBJ2-3; no reliable D call. V lost 0 bases, J lost 0 bases, and 10 bases lay in between. The germline V gene has CDR1 WNHNN and CDR2 SYGVQD (reference sequence). The CDR3 length is 16 residues. The CDR3 coding sequence is TGCGCCAGCAGTGAGTCGAGCAGTACAAGCACAGATACGCAGTATTTT. This sequence encodes CASSESSSTSTDTQYF.